This T cell receptor (beta chain) came from a study of human T cells and chemical hapten exposure. Time point defined: patch test 2, 6 weeks after DPC sensitization. The sample's treatment: therapeutic diphenylcyclopropenone sensitization with weekly scalp DPC. TCRdb independently ran MiXCR on the RACE reads; one entry per CDR3 protein. The sample records around 360,000 distinct CDR3 sequences, about 6.9% being singletons. This clonotype was recorded a few times. The target antigen is unknown. CDR3 size: 15 residues. Germline CDR1 KGHDR, CDR2 SFDVKD. V shed 5 bases, J shed 2 bases, and the junction held 5 bases outside the gene matches. Findings and limits, study-wide: Those TCRs sitting above 1 in 1000 frequency stayed the same with DPC sensitization.

The receptor comes from a woman younger than 35 with alopecia areata. Some clones in this sample may be carry-over from other donors' samples. The sample in question was whole blood, obtained in connection with sensitization to the hapten diphenylcyclopropenone (DPC). The chain carries TRBV24-1 and TRBJ2-1, with TRBD1 matching 7 bases. The CDR3 sequence: CATSGAGTAYNEQFF. As DNA, the CDR3 is TGTGCCACCAGTGGAGCCGGGACAGCCTACAATGAGCAGTTCTTC.